What follows is one TCR beta chain and its context. Researchers sorted participants into cohorts using their self-reported clinical history. Measured with immunoSEQ multiplex PCR; TCRdb has only the in-frame clones, and not every one. The table has about 240,000 clones, about 86% seen once. These data originate in a study of blood T cell repertoires in COVID-19. V lost 5 bases and J lost 1; bases outside the gene matches: 1. Germline assignment: CDR1 LNHDA and CDR2 SQIVND (reference sequence). The CDR3 is 14 amino acids. The sequencing sample was made of PBMCs or T cells enriched from blood (not recorded which). The clonotype originates from a woman aged 40 to 50 with acute COVID-19. The V and J genes are TRBV19 and TRBJ2-2, with TRBD2 identical over 7 bases. The DNA for the CDR3 is TGTGCCAGTAGTTCTAGCGGGAACACCGGGGAGCTGTTTTTT. This codes for CASSSSGNTGELFF.